The 20 T cell receptor beta chains below come from one sample, sequenced in a study of blood T cells in healthy people across ages. Alongside a J-beta primer mix, a sample-barcoded 5' primer served in a second PCR lasting roughly 6 to 11 cycles. TCRdb reprocessed the 5' RACE reads with MiXCR, giving one entry per CDR3 protein. The sample lists around 1,000,000 distinct CDR3 sequences, roughly two fifths occurring once. Sequenced material: blood. All receptors come from a man younger than 35 in good health.

This clonotype has a handful of counts. This chain uses TRBV20-1 with TRBJ2-3; TRBD2 matches 7 bases. Germline CDR1 DFQATT, CDR2 SNEGSKA (reference sequence). V was pared by 1 base and J by 4 bases, with 5 bases of the junction left unmatched. CDR3 length equals 14 residues. CDR3 in DNA: TGCAGTGCTAGAGTAGGTAGCGGGTCAGATACGCAGTATTTT. Amino acids: CSARVGSGSDTQYF.

This chain uses TRBV4-3 with TRBJ2-3, with D hard to call. The CDR3 spans 14 residues. Trimming took off 0 bases at V and 4 bases at J, with 8 bases between the two ends. Germline values: CDR1 LGHNA, CDR2 YSLEER. The CDR3 nucleotides read TGCGCCAGCAGCCAAGAACCTCTCTCAGATACGCAGTATTTT. Translating it yields CASSQEPLSDTQYF.

The chain is built from TRBV20-1 and TRBJ1-1; perhaps TRBD1 as D (6 bases). Germline V gives CDR1 DFQATT, CDR2 SNEGSKA (reference sequence). CDR3 length: 13 residues. Trimming cost V 6 bases and J 3 bases, with 14 bases left between them. This CDR3 reads CSAGRAGDTEAFF. CDR3 nucleotide sequence: TGCAGTGCGGGGCGAGCAGGGGACACTGAAGCTTTCTTT.

This clonotype was seen a few times. This rearrangement joins TRBV9 to TRBJ2-1, with D possibly being TRBD1 or TRBD2 (5 bases each). The length of the CDR3 is 17 residues. Deletions cut 3 bases from V and 7 bases from J, with 23 bases between. The germline V gene has CDR1 SGDLS and CDR2 YYNGEE. DNA for the CDR3: TGTGCCAGCAGCGCCCCCCTCCGGCAGGGAGAATTGAATGAGCAGTTCTTC. It encodes CASSAPLRQGELNEQFF.

J is TRBJ1-1 and V is TRBV29-1, with 8 bases matching TRBD1. The germline CDR1 and CDR2 sequences are SQVTM and ANQGSEA. The CDR3 is 15 residues long. The ends lost 4 bases at V and 2 bases at J; junction bases unmatched: 9. This CDR3 is CSVVRTGYINTEAFF. Here the CDR3 DNA reads TGCAGCGTTGTAAGGACAGGGTACATAAACACTGAAGCTTTCTTT.

The chain links TRBV5-5 to TRBJ2-3; possibly TRBD1 for D (6 bases). V lost 4 bases and J 4 bases, leaving 19 bases between the germline ends. This CDR3 is 16 amino acids long. The V gene's germline CDR1 is SGHKS and CDR2 YYEKEE (reference sequence). The CDR3 reads CASSPEDRESSDTQYF. The CDR3 coding sequence is TGTGCCAGCAGCCCCGAGGACAGAGAAAGTTCAGATACGCAGTATTTT.

The chain has TRBV10-3 and TRBJ2-3; 7 bases line up with TRBD2. V shed 5 bases, J shed 1 base, and the junction held 9 bases outside the gene matches. Germline values: CDR1 ENHRY, CDR2 SYGVKD. CDR3 length: 16 amino acids. DNA of the CDR3: TGTGCCATCAGTAACAAGGCGGGGGACCGCACAGATACGCAGTATTTT. Protein: CAISNKAGDRTDTQYF.

A few counts support this clonotype. The V call is TRBV4-1, the J call TRBJ1-6, with TRBD1 as a possible D gene (6 bases). CDR1 is MGHRA, CDR2 YSYEKL, per germline. The CDR3 extends over 17 amino acids. Trimming pared 8 bases from V and 0 bases from J, leaving 17 bases between. Written as DNA, the CDR3 is TGCGCCAGCCGGGACATGGGGTTAGACTCCTATAATTCACCCCTCCACTTT. Residues: CASRDMGLDSYNSPLHF.

The chain employs TRBV4-3 and TRBJ1-4; D uncertain. The CDR3 is 16 residues long. CDR1 is LGHNA and CDR2 is YSLEER in the germline V gene. V dropped 4 bases and J dropped 0 bases, with 12 bases sitting between them. The CDR3 sequence: CASSPAWGSTNEKLFF. The CDR3 DNA follows: TGCGCCAGCAGCCCAGCGTGGGGTTCAACTAATGAAAAACTGTTTTTT.

At least ten counts were recorded for this clonotype. The chain carries TRBV20-1 and TRBJ1-6, with 8 bases that match TRBD1. The CDR3 runs to 17 residues. The germline V gene has CDR1 DFQATT and CDR2 SNEGSKA (reference sequence). Trimming cost V 4 bases and J 0 bases; bases outside gene matches: 8. The CDR3 loop is CSATRQGPSSYNSPLHF. CDR3 bases: TGCAGTGCTACCAGACAGGGGCCTAGCTCCTATAATTCACCCCTCCACTTT.

J is TRBJ1-5 and V is TRBV4-2; D call uncertain. V was pared by 1 base and J by 1 base, with 8 bases between. The germline V gene has CDR1 LGHNA and CDR2 YNFKEQ. The CDR3 sequence is 15 residues long. The CDR3 region has the DNA TGTGCCAGCAGCCAAGGCCCGGCGAGCAATCAGCCCCAGCATTTT. The encoded protein is CASSQGPASNQPQHF.

This clonotype was seen only a few times. J is TRBJ2-5 and V is TRBV9, with TRBD1 matching 7 bases. Germline assignment: CDR1 SGDLS and CDR2 YYNGEE. CDR3 length: 15 residues. V gave up 4 bases and J gave up 2 bases; unmatched junction bases: 8. CDR3 nucleotides: TGTGCCAGCAGCCAAAATCCGGGACAGCAAGAGACCCAGTACTTC. Residues: CASSQNPGQQETQYF.

This clonotype was seen only once. One end of the junction does not line up with germline, which may come from a read error. V gene TRBV7-9 combines with J gene TRBJ1-6; 7 bases are a match to TRBD1. Per the germline V gene, CDR1 is SEHNR and CDR2 is FQNEAQ (reference sequence). CDR3 length equals 15 residues. This CDR3 reads CASSSGTDSHSPPHF. The DNA of the CDR3 is TGTGCCAGCAGCTCCGGGACAGATTCGCATTCACCCCCCCACTTT.

The chain has TRBV7-2 and TRBJ2-1; D unresolved. Trimming pared 6 bases from V and 0 bases from J, leaving 12 bases between. This CDR3 region has 15 residues. The germline V gene has CDR1 SGHTA and CDR2 FQGNSA. CDR3 sequence reads: CASSNQWSSYNEQFF. CDR3 nucleotide sequence: TGTGCCAGCAGTAATCAGTGGAGCTCCTACAATGAGCAGTTCTTC.

V gene TRBV10-3 combines with J gene TRBJ2-1, with 8 bases identical to TRBD1. The V gene's germline CDR1 is ENHRY and CDR2 SYGVKD. V shed 0 bases and J 2 bases; nucleotides not matched to a gene: 3. This CDR3 is 16 amino acids long. The CDR3 region has the DNA TGTGCCATCAGTGAGTCTCAGGGGGCCACCTACAATGAGCAGTTCTTC. Translating it yields CAISESQGATYNEQFF.

This clonotype was found a few times. The gene calls are TRBV20-1 and TRBJ1-4; D call uncertain. V lost 3 bases and J lost 8, with 13 bases in between. CDR1 is DFQATT, CDR2 SNEGSKA, per germline (reference sequence). This CDR3 has 13 residues. CDR3 sequence (DNA): TGCAGTGCTAGGTCGGTGGGGATAGAAAAACTGTTTTTT. This translates into CSARSVGIEKLFF.

This clonotype occurred a few times. DNA for the CDR3: TGTGCCAGCAGTTACCCCCAGAGCTTCGGTCGGGGCTACACCTTC. This translates into CASSYPQSFGRGYTF. The rearrangement links TRBV6-2 or TRBV6-3 to TRBJ1-2; D is ambiguous. In germline, CDR1 is MNHEY, CDR2 SVGEGT. Trimming stripped 2 bases from V and 8 bases from J, with 18 bases between. The CDR3 covers 15 residues.

J is TRBJ2-1 and V is TRBV20-1; no clear D. Per the germline V gene, CDR1 is DFQATT and CDR2 is SNEGSKA (reference sequence). The CDR3 loop spans 15 amino acids. Trimming cost V 6 bases and J 1 base, with 16 bases left between them. The CDR3 protein is CSAVNSKSSYNEQFF. The CDR3 DNA is TGCAGTGCCGTTAACAGCAAAAGTTCCTACAATGAGCAGTTCTTC.

The count of this clonotype is one. This chain links TRBV7-2 with TRBJ1-5, with a tentative D call TRBD1 (5 bases). Trimming took 8 bases from V and 7 from J, leaving 18 bases between them. The CDR3 totals 14 residues. Germline CDR1 SGHTA, CDR2 FQGNSA. The CDR3, as DNA: TGTGCCAGCGGTGGGGGAGGTGAAGGACAGCCCCAGCATTTT. Its translation: CASGGGGEGQPQHF.

The chain joins TRBV4-1 to TRBJ2-1, with D hard to call. The CDR3 is 15 residues long. Germline CDR1 and CDR2: MGHRA and YSYEKL. Trimming took 0 bases from V and 3 from J, leaving 9 bases between them. CDR3 amino acids: CASSQDDYSYNEQFF. DNA for the CDR3: TGCGCCAGCAGCCAAGATGATTACAGCTACAATGAGCAGTTCTTC.